This T cell receptor (beta chain) was documented in a study of cytomegalovirus exposure and HLA in healthy donors. Study-level results: Presence/absence comparisons presumed near-even sequencing depth among donors.

The CDR3 extends over 19 amino acids. Germline V CDR1 and CDR2: SGHTA, FQGNSA. V shed 3 bases and J 1 base; nucleotides not matched to a gene: 12. Amplification used 60 Vbeta primers and 13 Jbeta primers. Assay used: immunoSEQ multiplex PCR; TCRdb lists only in-frame clones, some missing. The sample consists of about 77,000 clones, around three quarters of them appearing once. Remarks on this clone: Its antigen is undetermined.

The source of this sequence is a man between 35 and 55 years old in good health and CMV-seronegative. Sequencing was performed on PBMCs. The rearrangement links TRBV7-2 to TRBJ1-3; 10 nucleotides agree with TRBD1. The CDR3 here is CASSFIGTGVRASGNTIYF. CDR3 nucleotides: TGTGCCAGCAGCTTCATAGGGACAGGGGTACGCGCGTCTGGAAACACCATATATTTT.